The 21 T cell receptor beta chains in this list originate from one sample, sequenced in a study of T cell repertoires in cytomegalovirus infection. TCRdb redid the calling of the reads with MiXCR, one entry per CDR3 protein. Among approximately 550,000 distinct CDR3 sequences, approximately 17% were seen once, and the ten largest hold roughly a quarter. What was sequenced was CD8+ T cells from PBMCs. These receptors all come from a human donor in good health (CMV status not recorded). Some clones in this sample may be carry-over from other donors' samples.

This clonotype was counted at least ten times. CDR3 bases: TGTGCCATCAGTGGGGAAAGGGGGGACAGGGATAATTCACCCCTCCACTTT. Translating gives CAISGERGDRDNSPLHF. This rearrangement joins TRBV10-3 to TRBJ1-6, with 9 bases that match TRBD1. Germline values: CDR1 ENHRY, CDR2 SYGVKD. J was trimmed by 5 bases and V by 4 bases; bases with no gene match: 9. The CDR3 is 17 amino acids.

This clonotype was seen ten or more times. V and J are TRBV4-1 and TRBJ1-4; D unresolved. The CDR3 extends over 17 amino acids. V lost 0 bases and J 8 bases, leaving 19 bases between the germline ends. The germline V gene encodes CDR1 MGHRA and CDR2 YSYEKL. The CDR3 loop is CASSQDHLDLSGEKLFF. DNA for the CDR3: TGCGCCAGCAGCCAAGATCACTTGGACCTCTCGGGGGAAAAACTGTTTTTT.

In this sample, this clonotype turned up a few times. The chain employs TRBV5-1 and TRBJ2-1; 14 nucleotides match TRBD2. The CDR3 totals 17 residues. CDR1 and CDR2 from the germline V gene are SGHRS and YFSETQ. V gave up 4 bases and J gave up 4 bases; unmatched junction bases: 7. The CDR3 coding sequence is TGCGCCAGCAGCGCCCGACTAGCGGGAGGGCCATACAATGAGCAGTTCTTC. Encoded protein: CASSARLAGGPYNEQFF.

This clonotype has a handful of counts. The chain couples TRBV29-1 to TRBJ1-1, with unresolved D. The CDR3 contains 15 residues. Trimming shortened V by 1 base and J by 1 base, and 13 bases separated the two germline ends. Germline lookup yields CDR1 SQVTM and CDR2 ANQGSEA. Here the CDR3 DNA reads TGCAGCGTTGAAGTCGTGGTCGTGGGGAACACTGAAGCTTTCTTT. This codes for CSVEVVVVGNTEAFF.

The chain couples TRBV6-8 to TRBJ2-3; 9 bases are shared with TRBD2. With V trimmed by 6 bases and J by 4 bases, 11 bases remained unmatched. Germline V gene lookup returns CDR1 MNHGY and CDR2 SAAAGT. This CDR3 has 16 amino acids. The CDR3 loop reads CASRTGTSLTADTQYF. CDR3 DNA: TGTGCCAGCAGAACCGGGACTAGCCTTACGGCAGATACGCAGTATTTT.

This clonotype showed up many times. The gene calls are TRBV7-9 and TRBJ1-4; 7 nucleotides align to TRBD1. V shed 5 bases, J shed 0 bases, and the junction held 3 bases outside the gene matches. This CDR3 comprises 15 residues. The V gene's germline CDR1 is SEHNR and CDR2 FQNEAQ (reference sequence). CDR3: CASSPTGATNEKLFF. The CDR3 nucleotides are TGTGCCAGCAGCCCAACAGGGGCAACTAATGAAAAACTGTTTTTT.

The CDR3 region has the DNA TGTGCCAGCAGGGGACCACGAAGAGAGACCCAGTACTTC. It translates to CASRGPRRETQYF. The chain has TRBV28 and TRBJ2-5; the D call may be TRBD1 or TRBD2 (5 bases each). Germline V gene sequence: CDR1 MDHEN, CDR2 SYDVKM. Trimming stripped 6 bases from V and 4 bases from J, with 12 bases between. The CDR3 is 13 residues long.

Notes on this clonotype: A much larger clonotype is one base distant, so this may be a read error. CDR3 nucleotides: TGTGCCAGCACCCCGGGGAGCCAAGAGACCCATTACTTC. It codes for CASTPGSQETHYF. This chain uses TRBV6-5 with TRBJ2-5; D might be TRBD2 (5 bases). The CDR3 covers 13 residues. Germline CDR1 and CDR2: MNHEY and SVGAGI.

This clonotype was counted ten times or more. The CDR3 region is CASSDSERVLGANEKLFF. Here the CDR3 DNA reads TGTGCCAGCAGCGACTCGGAAAGGGTCCTTGGAGCTAATGAAAAACTGTTTTTT. V is TRBV6-6 and J is TRBJ1-4; unclear D gene. Germline V gives CDR1 MNHNY, CDR2 SVGAGI (reference sequence). The CDR3 runs 18 residues. Trimming shortened V by 6 bases and J by 3 bases, and 23 bases separated the two germline ends.

This clonotype appeared many times. The genes are TRBV2 and TRBJ2-3, with a weak D call TRBD2 (6 bases). This CDR3 region has 18 residues. Germline-derived CDR1 and CDR2 are SNHLY and FYNNEI. V lost 1 base and J lost 4, with 21 bases in between. For the CDR3, the DNA is TGTGCCAGCAGTGAAGAAAGGTGGCTAGCGAGCGGCGCAGATACGCAGTATTTT. As protein: CASSEERWLASGADTQYF.

This clonotype was observed at least ten times. This sequence joins TRBV27 and TRBJ2-5; D tentatively fits TRBD1 or TRBD2 (5 bases each). The length of the CDR3 is 13 residues. Deletions cut 1 base from V and 3 bases from J, with 6 bases between. The germline V gene has CDR1 MNHEY and CDR2 SMNVEV (reference sequence). This chain's CDR3 is CASSLLGEETQYF. Here the CDR3 DNA reads TGTGCCAGCAGTTTATTGGGGGAAGAGACCCAGTACTTC.

This clonotype was seen ten or more times. This chain joins TRBV7-6 and TRBJ2-1; 11 nucleotides line up with TRBD2. V shed 2 bases, J shed 0 bases, and the junction held 9 bases outside the gene matches. The CDR3 is 19 residues long. The germline V gene has CDR1 SGHVS and CDR2 FNYEAQ. The CDR3 spells CASSLRGLAGSSSYNEQFF. CDR3 bases: TGTGCCAGCAGCTTAAGAGGACTAGCGGGTTCGAGCTCCTACAATGAGCAGTTCTTC. The whole variable domain, remainder taken from reference TRBV7-6 and TRBJ2-1, is GAGVSQSPRYKVTKRGQDVALRCDPISGHVSLYWYRQALGQGPEFLTYFNYEAQQDKSGLPNDRFSAERPEGSISTLTIQRTEQRDSAMYRCASSLRGLAGSSSYNEQFFGPGTRLTVL.

This clonotype was detected many times. The chain links TRBV12-3 or TRBV12-4 to TRBJ2-2, with 7 bases fitting TRBD2. This CDR3 has 15 residues. With V trimmed by 4 bases and J by 0 bases, 2 bases remained unmatched. CDR3 DNA sequence: TGTGCCAGCAGTTCTAGCGGCCCGAACACCGGGGAGCTGTTTTTT. Its translation: CASSSSGPNTGELFF.

This clonotype was seen only a few times. The rearrangement uses TRBV19 and TRBJ2-7; TRBD1 agrees at 7 bases. Trimming removed 8 bases from V and 8 bases from J; junction bases left unmatched: 12. This CDR3 has 13 amino acids. Germline-derived CDR1 and CDR2 are LNHDA and SQIVND (reference sequence). The CDR3 coding sequence is TGTGCCAGTTGGGACAGCCTCTTTGGACAGCAGTACTTC. Amino acids: CASWDSLFGQQYF.

V and J are TRBV11-2 and TRBJ1-2; tentatively, D is TRBD1 (5 bases). The CDR3 consists of 14 residues. The V end lost 2 bases, the J end lost 3 bases, and 10 bases lay between the germline ends. The V gene's germline CDR1 is SGHAT and CDR2 FQNNGV. Written as DNA, the CDR3 is TGTGCCAGCAGCTTATTACGGGGGGACTATGGCTACACCTTC. Translated, it gives CASSLLRGDYGYTF.

This clonotype was seen repeatedly, ten times or more. The chain has TRBV7-2 and TRBJ2-2; no clear D gene. The V gene lost 0 bases and the J gene lost 6 bases, with 2 bases spanning the gap. CDR1 is SGHTA, CDR2 FQGNSA, per germline. The CDR3 covers 12 residues. As DNA, the CDR3 is TGTGCCAGCAGCTTAGCGCCCGGGGAGCTGTTTTTT. Translation gives CASSLAPGELFF.

Ten or more counts support this clonotype. The CDR3 nucleotides read TGTGCCAGCAGTTTTGGGGCGGCCGAGGCTGAAGCTTTCTTT. Encoded protein: CASSFGAAEAEAFF. J is TRBJ1-1 and V is TRBV12-3 or TRBV12-4; tentatively, D is TRBD1 (5 bases). CDR3 length equals 14 residues. Trimming removed 3 bases at V and 6 bases at J, with 14 bases between.

The rearrangement links TRBV10-3 to TRBJ2-2; D is undetermined. The germline V gene has CDR1 ENHRY and CDR2 SYGVKD. V was clipped by 10 bases and J by 1 base, with 13 bases between them. This CDR3 region has 14 residues. DNA for the CDR3: TGTGCCACCATAGGCCAGGAGAACACCGGGGAGCTGTTTTTT. As protein: CATIGQENTGELFF.

The chain links TRBV9 to TRBJ2-1; 10 nucleotides match TRBD1. CDR1 SGDLS and CDR2 YYNGEE come from the germline V gene. Trimming removed 0 bases from V and 10 bases from J; junction bases left unmatched: 4. The CDR3 totals 14 residues. The DNA for the CDR3 is TGTGCCAGCAGCGTAGGACAGGGGGCGCAAGAGCAGTTCTTC. This translates into CASSVGQGAQEQFF. Full variable domain (rest looked up from reference TRBV9 and TRBJ2-1): DSGVTQTPKHLITATGQRVTLRCSPRSGDLSVYWYQQSLDQGLQFLIQYYNGEERAKGNILERFSAQQFPDLHSELNLSSLELGDSALYFCASSVGQGAQEQFFGPGTRLTVL.

The chain joins TRBV4-1 to TRBJ2-5; D gene ambiguous. Germline assignment: CDR1 MGHRA and CDR2 YSYEKL. CDR3 length: 14 amino acids. V lost 4 bases to trimming and J lost 3 bases, with 12 bases between them. CDR3 DNA: TGCGCCAGCAGCCGCTCCCAGGCGGAAGAGACCCAGTACTTC. This translates into CASSRSQAEETQYF.

This clonotype was counted ten times or more. This chain links TRBV7-9 with TRBJ1-1; D is unresolved. Trimming removed 7 bases at V and 0 bases at J, with 18 bases between. From germline, CDR1 is SEHNR and CDR2 FQNEAQ (reference sequence). This CDR3 contains 16 residues. The CDR3: CASNYDPGPLNTEAFF. As DNA, the CDR3 is TGTGCCAGCAACTACGACCCAGGTCCCTTGAACACTGAAGCTTTCTTT.